The clone carrying this T cell receptor (beta chain) was observed a handful of times. Its antigen is unknown. Listed TCR primers and previously described methods were used for bulk TCR libraries. Using its own MiXCR run on the PCR reads, TCRdb lists one record per CDR3 protein. This table has fewer than 350,000 distinct CDR3 sequences, 24% appearing once. These data originate in a study of molecular identifiers for immune sequencing clone quantification. Study-wide points: Over 98% of effector molecules, yet under 1% of naive-cell molecules, were held by clones above 20 RNA copies. Sharing of a barcode by identical TCR molecules could cause highly expanded clone sizes to be underestimated.

CD8+CD4-CCR7+CD45RA+ sorting gave the naive CD8 T cells. V lost 0 bases and J lost 0, with 7 bases in between. The CDR3 is 15 amino acids. Germline CDR1 and CDR2: MNHEY and SVGAGI. The V call is TRBV6-5, the J call TRBJ2-3; D is unclear. The sequencing input was naive CD8+ T cells from blood, with Jurkat cell RNA spiked in. Subset specified: FACS-sorted CD8+CD4-CCR7+CD45RA+ naive T cells. This receptor was obtained from a human donor in good health. Some libraries in this study had Jurkat cell RNA spiked in. The chain's CDR3 is CASSYSSLSTDTQYF. The CDR3 DNA follows: TGTGCCAGCAGTTACTCGAGCCTTAGCACAGATACGCAGTATTTT.